Reported below is one T cell receptor beta chain. Its antigen remains unknown. The CDR3 length is 15 residues. The germline V gene has CDR1 LNHDA and CDR2 SQIVND (reference sequence). This sample is drawn from a study of T cells expressing NK-cell markers. Regarding the study as a whole: Dominance of the CD3+CD56-NKG2C+ fraction by these clonotypes also held in a few donors.

TCR beta libraries carry UMIs added by 5'RACE template switching. TCRdb reanalyzed the 5' RACE reads, giving one entry per CDR3 protein sequence and no DNA. Recorded for this sample: roughly 420,000 distinct CDR3 sequences. The sequencing sample was made of blood T cells: a sorted CD56 or NKG2C T cell subset, CD4+ or CD8+ T cells, or bulk PBMC T cells (not recorded which). The clonotype was recovered from a woman between 18 and 70 years old in good health. This chain links TRBV19 with TRBJ1-5. CDR3 protein: CASKVEWSPNQPQHF.